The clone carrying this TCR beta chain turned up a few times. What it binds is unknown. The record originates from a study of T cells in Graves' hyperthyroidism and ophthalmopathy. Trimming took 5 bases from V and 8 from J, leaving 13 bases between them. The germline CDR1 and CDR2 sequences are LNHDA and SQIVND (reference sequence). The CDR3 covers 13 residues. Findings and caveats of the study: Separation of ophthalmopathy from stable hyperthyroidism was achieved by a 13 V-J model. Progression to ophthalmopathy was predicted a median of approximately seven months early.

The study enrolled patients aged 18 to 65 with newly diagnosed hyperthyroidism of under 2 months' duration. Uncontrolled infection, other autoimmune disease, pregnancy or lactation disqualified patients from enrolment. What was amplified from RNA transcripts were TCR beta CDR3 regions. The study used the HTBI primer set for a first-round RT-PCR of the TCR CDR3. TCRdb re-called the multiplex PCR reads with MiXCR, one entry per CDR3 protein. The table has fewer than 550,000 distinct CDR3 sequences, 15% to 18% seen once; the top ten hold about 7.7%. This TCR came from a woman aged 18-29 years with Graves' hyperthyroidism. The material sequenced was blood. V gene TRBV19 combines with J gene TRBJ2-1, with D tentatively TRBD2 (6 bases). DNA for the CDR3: TGTGCCAGTAGTCCCCCAGCGGGCGATGAGCAGTTCTTC. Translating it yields CASSPPAGDEQFF.